This is a list of T cell receptor beta chains from one sample in a study of shared clonotypes between healthy human individuals. The assay was immunoSEQ multiplex PCR, and TCRdb's table has in-frame clones only and misses some. The sample comprises about 1,800,000 clones, approximately 94% of which are singletons, and 1% to 1.5% rests with the top ten. The sequencing input was naive CD8+ T cells sorted from blood. These receptors were taken from a man between 18 and 29 years old in good health. Each CDR3 is given with its conserved first and last residue. Expanded clones are given a class, and other clones once, few, many or no size at all.

TRBJ2-1 | TRBV29-1 | NA | CSVEDLELAGFNEQFF
TRBJ2-2 | TRBV29-1 | NA | CSVETLNTGELFF
TRBJ1-1 | TRBV4-1 | NA | CASSQSEGWDEAFF
TRBJ2-7 | TRBV15 | NA | CATSFGQGAYEQYF
TRBJ2-7 | TRBV2 | NA | CASRDLSYEQYF
TRBJ2-5 | TRBV2 | NA | CASSELTQETQYF
TRBJ2-7 | TRBV6-5 | few | CASSYGQSYEQYF
TRBJ1-2 | TRBV14 | NA | CASSQVLGEHGYTF
TRBJ2-5 | TRBV30 | NA | CAWGEAGTPGETQYF
TRBJ1-1 | TRBV27 | NA | CASSSVGGMGNTEAFF
TRBJ2-5 | TRBV10-1 | once | CASSESTSGPRTQYF
TRBJ2-1 | TRBV10-3 | NA | CAISVFSGTGGNEQFF
TRBJ1-2 | TRBV10-3 | NA | CAISESGGYTF
TRBJ2-3 | TRBV11-2 | once | CASRAGGTWDTQYF
TRBJ2-3 | TRBV4-3 | NA | CASSQDWLAGTDTQYF
TRBJ2-7 | TRBV7-9 | NA | CASSRRTGGTSYEQYF
TRBJ1-5 | TRBV29-1 | NA | CSVGGDSNQPQHF
TRBJ1-5 | TRBV5-6 | NA | CASSLANMGSGQPQHF
TRBJ2-3 | TRBV9 | once | CASSVEGTADTQYF
TRBJ2-5 | TRBV1 | NA | CTSSHPDQSSGSTGTQYF
TRBJ1-4 | TRBV6-5 | NA | CASSYLTDNEKLFF
TRBJ2-7 | TRBV6-1 | NA | CASSEATGGALYAYEQYF
TRBJ1-4 | TRBV7-8 | NA | CASSFGVEKLFF
TRBJ1-5 | TRBV10-3 | once | CAISEPGSNQPQHF
TRBJ2-1 | TRBV27 | NA | CASSLGLWGDEQFF
TRBJ1-3 | TRBV28 | NA | CASSFWDGNTIYF
TRBJ2-7 | TRBV5-6 | NA | CASSLGRNYEQYF
TRBJ1-1 | TRBV4-3 | NA | CASSQDRAGEDEAFF
TRBJ2-2 | TRBV2 | NA | CASRTAGELFF
TRBJ2-7 | TRBV7-9 | NA | CASSPKRDGPGYEQYF
TRBJ1-1 | TRBV6-5 | NA | CASSYDRGYEAFF
TRBJ2-7 | TRBV28 | NA | CASTLRGSYEQYF
TRBJ1-1 | TRBV5-1 | NA | CASSLDRRNTEAFF
TRBJ2-7 | TRBV7-9 | NA | CASSQLGHPREQYF
TRBJ1-5 | TRBV5-6 | NA | CASSAGSYQPQHF
TRBJ1-1 | TRBV7-9 | NA | CASSPPNEELAFF
TRBJ2-2 | TRBV13 | once | CASSPTSVGELFF
TRBJ2-1 | TRBV6-5 | NA | CASSSSSGGMYNEQFF
TRBJ1-5 | TRBV7-2 | NA | CASSLERPYSNQPQHF
TRBJ2-7 | TRBV19 | NA | CASSIGASYEQYF
TRBJ2-7 | TRBV9 | NA | CASSVNENLAGGPGQYF
TRBJ2-7 | TRBV18 | NA | CASSPPTSYEQYF
TRBJ1-1 | TRBV6-6 | NA | CASSYGQGPEAFF
TRBJ2-4 | TRBV9 | NA | CASSGTGTGEGIQYF
TRBJ2-7 | TRBV4-1 | NA | CASSLRDGSSYEQYF
TRBJ1-1 | TRBV7-9 | NA | CASKYWDYTEAFF
TRBJ2-4 | TRBV21-1 | NA | CASSKSPGLAGGLAKNIQYF
TRBJ2-1 | TRBV5-6 | NA | CASSPGTSIYNEQFF
TRBJ1-2 | TRBV5-1 | NA | CASSWGTGYNFGDYGYTF
TRBJ2-1 | TRBV9 | NA | CASSVTGGGTYNEQFF
TRBJ2-5 | TRBV9 | NA | CASSVSGTHGETQYF
TRBJ1-1 | TRBV11-1 | NA | CASTTGTGGFTEAFF
TRBJ2-7 | TRBV6-5 | NA | CASSDNRATYEQYF
TRBJ1-6 | TRBV28 | NA | CASAHRVRNSPLHF
TRBJ2-1 | TRBV6-1 | NA | CASSEWGTRYNEQFF